What follows describes a single T cell receptor (beta chain). The data were obtained in a study of shared T cell receptors in the human thymus. The germline V gene has CDR1 MRHNA and CDR2 SNTAGT. Trimming removed 3 bases from V and 2 bases from J, with 11 bases in between. The CDR3 totals 14 residues. This table comes from immunoSEQ multiplex PCR, and its TCRdb copy is limited to in-frame clones, with some not included. The top ten clones hold about 0.01% of a sample with about 660,000 clones, roughly 90% of them seen once. Another study also made use of these data, one on human thymus T cells. Turning to that study: Thymus pieces cut out during corrective heart surgery were the tissue that was used. A high degree of thymic repertoire overlap among unrelated individuals was reported in related research.

This chain connects TRBV6-4 to TRBJ2-7; tentative D call: TRBD1 (6 bases). This TCR was sampled from a boy under two years old with a congenital heart defect. Sequenced input: thymocytes. CDR3 nucleotide sequence: TGTGCCAGCAGTGAAGGGGGACGGACCTACGAGCAGTACTTC. Translation: CASSEGGRTYEQYF.